The next 26 T cell receptor beta chains were all read from a single sample in a study of T cell responses to AZD1222 COVID-19 vaccine. Data came from immunoSEQ multiplex PCR; TCRdb stores just in-frame clones and leaves some out. The sample has hundreds of thousands of clones, 90% to 95% seen once. The specimen was peripheral blood, collected 28 days after the second AZD1222 dose. The receptors shown here come from an adult who received the AZD1222 COVID-19 vaccine.

The CDR3 DNA reads as TGTGCCACCAGTGAAGCTGCCGGTGGACAGGGGACCTACAATGAGCAGTTCTTC. Protein sequence: CATSEAAGGQGTYNEQFF. The chain recombines TRBV24-1 with TRBJ2-1; 9 bases map to TRBD1. Germline V gene lookup returns CDR1 KGHDR and CDR2 SFDVKD. This CDR3 region has 18 residues. The ends lost 4 bases at V and 2 bases at J; junction bases unmatched: 11.

The rearrangement uses TRBV4-3 and TRBJ2-5; D call uncertain. The CDR3 extends over 14 amino acids. Looked up from germline, CDR1 is LGHNA and CDR2 is YSLEER. The V end lost 0 bases, the J end lost 1 base, and 6 bases lay between the germline ends. CDR3: CASSQDTFQETQYF. The CDR3 nucleotides are TGCGCCAGCAGCCAAGATACATTCCAAGAGACCCAGTACTTC.

The chain carries TRBV13 and TRBJ2-6, with D possibly matching TRBD2 (6 bases). The CDR3 has 16 amino acids. The germline V gene encodes CDR1 PRHDT and CDR2 FYEKMQ (reference sequence). Trimming shortened V by 6 bases and J by 0 bases, and 12 bases separated the two germline ends. CDR3 residues: CASRLYGGSGANVLTF. Written as DNA, the CDR3 is TGTGCCAGCAGATTATACGGGGGCTCTGGGGCCAACGTCCTGACTTTC. Full variable domain (outside the CDR3, taken from reference TRBV13 and TRBJ2-6): AAGVIQSPRHLIKEKRETATLKCYPIPRHDTVYWYQQGPGQDPQFLISFYEKMQSDKGSIPDRFSAQQFSDYHSELNMSSLELGDSALYFCASRLYGGSGANVLTFGAGSRLTVL.

V and J are TRBV5-1 and TRBJ2-7, with 13 positions matching TRBD2. J gave up 2 bases and V 3 bases, and 5 bases lay outside the gene matches. The V gene's germline CDR1 is SGHRS and CDR2 YFSETQ. The CDR3 runs 16 residues. CDR3: CASSWRTSGGTYEQYF. CDR3 in DNA: TGCGCCAGCAGCTGGCGGACTAGCGGGGGCACCTACGAGCAGTACTTC.

This chain uses TRBV7-9 with TRBJ2-6; D gene ambiguous. V lost 1 base, J lost 4 bases, and 11 bases lay in between. Germline lookup yields CDR1 SEHNR and CDR2 FQNEAQ (reference sequence). The CDR3 is made up of 16 amino acids. CDR3 DNA sequence: TGTGCCAGCAGCTTAGGGCGGAGAGACGGGGCCAACGTCCTGACTTTC. It is translated as CASSLGRRDGANVLTF.

The chain is built from TRBV30 and TRBJ1-1, with unresolved D. Per germline, CDR1 GTSNPN and CDR2 SVGIG (reference sequence). The length of the CDR3 is 12 residues. V lost 2 bases to trimming and J lost 1 base, with 5 bases between them. CDR3 region: CAWSWQNTEAFF. The CDR3, as DNA: TGTGCCTGGAGTTGGCAGAACACTGAAGCTTTCTTT.

The gene calls are TRBV28 and TRBJ2-7; 12 bases map to TRBD1. V trimming: 5 bases; J trimming: 6 bases; junction bases outside the gene matches: 5. There are 14 residues in the CDR3. Germline CDR1 is MDHEN and CDR2 is SYDVKM. The CDR3 DNA is TGTGCCAGCAGTCCGGGACAGGGGGCCTCCGAGCAGTACTTC. This codes for CASSPGQGASEQYF.

The chain employs TRBV28 and TRBJ1-5; 7 bases map to TRBD1. The ends lost 7 bases at V and 1 base at J; junction bases unmatched: 7. This CDR3 has 15 amino acids. Germline CDR1 and CDR2: MDHEN and SYDVKM. The CDR3: CASKRAGQSNQPQHF. For the CDR3, the DNA is TGTGCCAGCAAACGCGCGGGACAGAGCAATCAGCCCCAGCATTTT.

The chain is built from TRBV29-1 and TRBJ1-1, with 7 positions matching TRBD1. Germline-derived CDR1 and CDR2 are SQVTM and ANQGSEA. The CDR3 consists of 14 residues. V gave up 6 bases and J gave up 6 bases; unmatched junction bases: 13. The DNA for the CDR3 is TGCAGCGTCCGAAGGGGGCAGGGGGTCGCTGAAGCTTTCTTT. Protein: CSVRRGQGVAEAFF.

V and J are TRBV7-9 and TRBJ1-2, with TRBD1 as a possible D gene (5 bases). Germline lookup yields CDR1 SEHNR and CDR2 FQNEAQ (reference sequence). Trimming cost V 5 bases and J 0 bases, with 16 bases left between them. This CDR3 comprises 16 residues. CDR3 sequence (DNA): TGTGCCAGCAGCCGAGCGGGGACGAAGGCTAACTATGGCTACACCTTC. This gives the protein CASSRAGTKANYGYTF.

This chain connects TRBV15 to TRBJ1-5; no clear D gene. The CDR3 consists of 14 residues. Trimming pared 5 bases from V and 5 bases from J, leaving 13 bases between. Germline CDR1 reads LNHNV; CDR2 reads YYDKDF (reference sequence). CDR3 nucleotides: TGTGCCACCAGCGGCCGGCGGTTGGATCAGCCCCAGCATTTT. Its translation is CATSGRRLDQPQHF.

This chain uses TRBV7-2 with TRBJ2-1; tentatively, D is TRBD2 (5 bases). This CDR3 comprises 12 residues. Germline V gives CDR1 SGHTA, CDR2 FQGNSA. The V end lost 4 bases, the J end lost 10 bases, and 11 bases lay between the germline ends. The CDR3 spells CASSSGLVEQFF. In nucleotides, the CDR3 is TGTGCCAGCAGCTCCGGACTCGTAGAGCAGTTCTTC.

The chain combines TRBV19 with TRBJ2-1, with 12 bases matching TRBD2. In germline, CDR1 is LNHDA, CDR2 SQIVND (reference sequence). The length of the CDR3 is 19 residues. After removal of 5 bases from V and 0 bases from J, the junction contained 11 bases not matched to a gene. Written as DNA, the CDR3 is TGTGCCAGTAGTTCTCCTAGCGGGAGGGCCGGTCACTCCTACAATGAGCAGTTCTTC. Translated, it gives CASSSPSGRAGHSYNEQFF.

In DNA form, the CDR3 reads TGTGCCAGCAGTGAAGCGACAAGAGGAAACACCATATATTTT. It is translated as CASSEATRGNTIYF. The chain recombines TRBV6-1 with TRBJ1-3; D remains unclear. Germline values: CDR1 MNHNS, CDR2 SASEGT. The CDR3 has 14 amino acids. The V end was cut by 0 bases, the J end by 4 bases, with 7 bases between.

The chain carries TRBV28 and TRBJ1-2; D not resolved. Germline CDR1 is MDHEN and CDR2 is SYDVKM. CDR3 length: 13 residues. V was clipped by 10 bases and J by 4 bases, with 16 bases between them. CDR3 sequence reads: CAILSLWGYGYTF. DNA of the CDR3: TGTGCCATCTTATCTCTGTGGGGCTATGGCTACACCTTC.

The J gene is TRBJ2-1, the V gene TRBV9; D gene ambiguous. Germline lookup yields CDR1 SGDLS and CDR2 YYNGEE. This CDR3 spans 15 amino acids. The V gene lost 0 bases and the J gene lost 0 bases, with 7 bases spanning the gap. The CDR3 spells CASSVAASSYNEQFF. Written as DNA, the CDR3 is TGTGCCAGCAGCGTAGCCGCAAGCTCCTACAATGAGCAGTTCTTC.

The genes are TRBV7-3 and TRBJ1-2, with D possibly TRBD1 on 6 matching bases. There are 13 residues in the CDR3. V lost 2 bases to trimming and J lost 2 bases, with 6 bases between them. Germline V gene data show CDR1 as SGHTA and CDR2 as FQGTGA. This CDR3 is CASSLGQNYGYTF. The CDR3 DNA reads as TGTGCCAGCAGCTTAGGACAGAACTATGGCTACACCTTC.

This chain uses TRBV12-3 or TRBV12-4 with TRBJ1-2; TRBD1 aligns across 7 bases. The V segment lost 3 bases and the J segment 4 bases; nucleotides outside the gene matches: 2. The CDR3 contains 13 residues. CDR3 nucleotide sequence: TGTGCCAGCAGTTTGGACAGGACCTATGGCTACACCTTC. Its protein is CASSLDRTYGYTF.

This chain uses TRBV2 with TRBJ2-3; perhaps D is TRBD1 or TRBD2 (5 bases each). V lost 3 bases to trimming and J lost 3 bases, with 13 bases between them. Per germline, CDR1 SNHLY and CDR2 FYNNEI. There are 15 residues in the CDR3. Here the CDR3 DNA reads TGTGCCAGCAGTGATCGAGGGGTGCTAACAGATACGCAGTATTTT. Translation: CASSDRGVLTDTQYF.

The rearrangement joins TRBV6-2 or TRBV6-3 to TRBJ1-2; no firm D call. This CDR3 spans 14 amino acids. Germline assignment: CDR1 MNHEY and CDR2 SVGEGT. V shed 0 bases and J shed 3 bases, with 8 bases lying between them. CDR3 sequence (DNA): TGTGCCAGCAGTTACTCTCTCAGAGACTATGGCTACACCTTC. It translates to CASSYSLRDYGYTF.

This clone was picked up one time. The chain recombines TRBV14 with TRBJ1-6; D not resolved. The V end lost 3 bases, the J end lost 8 bases, and 8 bases lay between the germline ends. This CDR3 spans 13 amino acids. Germline CDR1 and CDR2: SGHDN and FVKESK. The CDR3 spells CASSQSPDSPLHF. DNA for the CDR3: TGTGCCAGCAGCCAGAGCCCTGATTCACCCCTCCACTTT.

The chain carries TRBV27 and TRBJ1-3, with D hard to call. Germline V gene sequence: CDR1 MNHEY, CDR2 SMNVEV (reference sequence). This CDR3 contains 13 residues. The V and J ends lost 4 bases and 4 bases respectively, with 8 bases between them. CDR3 protein: CASSSGLGNTIYF. The CDR3 coding sequence is TGTGCCAGCAGTTCGGGGTTGGGAAACACCATATATTTT.

The chain links TRBV7-9 to TRBJ2-5; 9 bases align to TRBD2. This CDR3 comprises 16 residues. Per the germline V gene, CDR1 is SEHNR and CDR2 is FQNEAQ (reference sequence). V trimming: 5 bases; J trimming: 2 bases; junction bases outside the gene matches: 9. CDR3 nucleotide sequence: TGTGCCAGCAGCCCGCTCGCGCTAGCGGGGCAAGAGACCCAGTACTTC. Translation: CASSPLALAGQETQYF.

The rearrangement links TRBV6-5 to TRBJ2-2; TRBD1 agrees at 7 bases. Unmatched junction bases numbered 8, after V lost 4 bases and J lost 3 bases. This CDR3 has 16 amino acids. Germline CDR1 MNHEY, CDR2 SVGAGI. The CDR3 sequence is CASSSNTGTDTGELFF. In DNA, the CDR3 is TGTGCCAGCAGTTCGAATACCGGGACAGACACCGGGGAGCTGTTTTTT.

This clone was found once. The genes are TRBV28 and TRBJ1-1; D is unresolved. V was clipped by 3 bases and J by 7 bases, with 18 bases between them. This CDR3 region has 15 residues. The germline gives CDR1 MDHEN, CDR2 SYDVKM. The CDR3 sequence: CASSLRQWVEDEAFF. The CDR3 bases are TGTGCCAGCAGTTTGAGACAATGGGTGGAAGATGAAGCTTTCTTT. Complete variable domain (other parts from reference TRBV28 and TRBJ1-1): DVKVTQSSRYLVKRTGEKVFLECVQDMDHENMFWYRQDPGLGLRLIYFSYDVKMKEKGDIPEGYSVSREKKERFSLILESASTNQTSMYLCASSLRQWVEDEAFFGQGTRLTVV.

The V gene is TRBV20-1, the J gene TRBJ1-1; D gene uncertain. Trimming pared 3 bases from V and 4 bases from J, leaving 12 bases between. Germline assignment: CDR1 DFQATT and CDR2 SNEGSKA (reference sequence). The CDR3 covers 13 residues. In DNA, the CDR3 is TGCAGTGCTAGTGGGCCGGAGGTCACTGAAGCTTTCTTT. Translating gives CSASGPEVTEAFF.